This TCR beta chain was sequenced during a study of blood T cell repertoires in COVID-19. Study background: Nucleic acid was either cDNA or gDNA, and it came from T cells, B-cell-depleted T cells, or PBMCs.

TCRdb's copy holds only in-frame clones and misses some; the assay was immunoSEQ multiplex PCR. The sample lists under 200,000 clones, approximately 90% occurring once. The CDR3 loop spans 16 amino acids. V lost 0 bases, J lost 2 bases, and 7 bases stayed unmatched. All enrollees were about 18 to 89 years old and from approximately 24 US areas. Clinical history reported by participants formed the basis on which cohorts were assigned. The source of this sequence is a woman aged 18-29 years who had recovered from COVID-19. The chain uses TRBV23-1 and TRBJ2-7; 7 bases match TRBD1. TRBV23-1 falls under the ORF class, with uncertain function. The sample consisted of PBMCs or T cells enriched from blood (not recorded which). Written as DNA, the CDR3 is TGCGCCAGCAGTCAATCGGACAGGTCCCTTACCTACGAGCAGTACTTC. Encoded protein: CASSQSDRSLTYEQYF.